The present T cell receptor (beta chain) was sequenced within a study of blood T cell repertoires in COVID-19. CDR1 is MRHNA, CDR2 SNTAGT, per germline. The CDR3 spans 13 residues. The assay was immunoSEQ multiplex PCR, and TCRdb's table has in-frame clones only and misses some. Among about 210,000 clones listed, about 91% were seen once. Only a few counts were recorded for this clone. An end of the junction does not agree with germline; a read error may underlie this. The specimen was peripheral blood. V and J are TRBV6-4 and TRBJ2-1, with D maybe TRBD2 (6 bases). The TCR was taken from a man between 18 and 29 years old with active or convalescent COVID-19. CDR3 sequence reads: CASSDSEALAYVF. The DNA for the CDR3 is TGTGCCAGCAGTGACTCAGAGGCTCTAGCGTACGTCTTC.